These 18 T cell receptor beta chains originate from one sample sequenced in a study of control samples from healthy donors and cancer patients. Method: immunoSEQ multiplex PCR; TCRdb's copy keeps in-frame clones and lacks some. This table holds some 87,000 clones, 65% to 90% found once. The material sequenced was PBMCs. The receptors here all came from a man between 60 and 75 years old with head and neck cancer.

The chain combines TRBV7-2 with TRBJ2-7, with D perhaps given as TRBD1 or TRBD2 (6 bases each). Germline V gene lookup returns CDR1 SGHTA and CDR2 FQGNSA. The CDR3 has 15 residues. V dropped 3 bases and J dropped 4 bases, with 16 bases sitting between them. The CDR3 is CASSLAFGGTYEQYF. CDR3 sequence (DNA): TGTGCCAGCAGCTTGGCTTTCGGGGGCACGTACGAGCAGTACTTC.

This chain connects TRBV11-2 to TRBJ1-4, with a tentative D call TRBD1 (6 bases). Germline V gives CDR1 SGHAT, CDR2 FQNNGV. V lost 5 bases and J lost 7, with 20 bases in between. The CDR3 length is 16 residues. The CDR3 region has the DNA TGTGCCAGCAGCCACCAGGGGTACCGAGAGCGTGAAAAACTGTTTTTT. Protein: CASSHQGYREREKLFF.

The chain's CDR3 is CSVATSPYYEQYF. Written as DNA, the CDR3 is TGCAGCGTTGCAACTAGCCCCTACTACGAGCAGTACTTC. This chain uses TRBV29-1 with TRBJ2-7; a weak D match, TRBD2 (6 bases). This CDR3 is 13 amino acids long. Germline CDR1 SQVTM, CDR2 ANQGSEA. Trimming removed 4 bases at V and 3 bases at J, with 13 bases between.

V and J are TRBV7-9 and TRBJ2-4; 8 bases fit TRBD1. Trimming at V came to 2 bases and at J to 6 bases, leaving 12 bases not matched to a gene. CDR1 SEHNR and CDR2 FQNEAQ come from the germline V gene (reference sequence). CDR3 size: 17 residues. CDR3 amino acids: CASSLYRHSTGVNIQYF. CDR3 bases: TGTGCCAGCAGCTTATACCGGCATTCGACAGGGGTAAACATTCAGTACTTC.

The rearrangement links TRBV11-2 to TRBJ2-3; D is unclear. CDR1 SGHAT and CDR2 FQNNGV come from the germline V gene. The CDR3 has 15 residues. V dropped 5 bases and J dropped 0 bases, with 12 bases sitting between them. The CDR3 DNA reads as TGTGCCAGCAGCGTAGGTACCCGGAGCACAGATACGCAGTATTTT. It yields the protein CASSVGTRSTDTQYF.

This clone came up a few times. J is TRBJ2-7 and V is TRBV10-1, with D uncertain. The CDR3 consists of 11 residues. CDR1 and CDR2 (germline): WNHNN, SYGVQD (reference sequence). Deletions cut 3 bases from V and 3 bases from J, with 3 bases between. The CDR3 spells CASSDSYEQYF. CDR3 coding DNA: TGCGCCAGCAGTGATAGCTACGAGCAGTACTTC.

The chain recombines TRBV9 with TRBJ1-2; tentative D call: TRBD1 (6 bases). This CDR3 is 15 amino acids long. Germline lookup yields CDR1 SGDLS and CDR2 YYNGEE. V gave up 3 bases and J gave up 2 bases, with 14 bases separating them. The CDR3 region has the DNA TGTGCCAGCAGCGGAAAGGACAGCCCAAACTATGGCTACACCTTC. Its translation is CASSGKDSPNYGYTF.

This clone was seen once. For the CDR3, the DNA is TGTGCCAGCTCACCAGCTAGCGGAGAAGGCTACGAGCAGTACTTC. Amino acid sequence: CASSPASGEGYEQYF. This rearrangement joins TRBV18 to TRBJ2-7; TRBD2 matches at 7 bases. The CDR3 sequence is 15 residues long. Germline trimming cut 2 bases from V and 3 bases from J; bases unmatched to any gene: 7. The germline CDR1 and CDR2 sequences are KGHSH and LQKENI.

The chain links TRBV5-1 to TRBJ2-3, with 9 bases lining up with TRBD1. This CDR3 spans 14 amino acids. Germline lookup yields CDR1 SGHRS and CDR2 YFSETQ. J was trimmed by 3 bases and V by 3 bases; bases with no gene match: 2. Here the CDR3 reads CASSSDRGTDTQYF. CDR3 DNA sequence: TGCGCCAGCAGCTCGGACAGGGGAACAGATACGCAGTATTTT.

The table lists this clone with a few counts. This rearrangement joins TRBV27 to TRBJ2-2; D tentatively fits TRBD1 or TRBD2 (5 bases each). CDR1 is MNHEY, CDR2 SMNVEV, per germline (reference sequence). This CDR3 spans 16 amino acids. V gave up 5 bases and J gave up 2 bases, with 15 bases separating them. The CDR3 spells CASSLFGGDNTGELFF. CDR3 sequence (DNA): TGTGCCAGCAGTCTCTTTGGGGGAGACAACACCGGGGAGCTGTTTTTT.

The chain carries TRBV19 and TRBJ2-2; D might be TRBD1 (6 bases). Trimming cost V 10 bases and J 5 bases, with 17 bases left between them. The CDR3 is 14 residues long. The germline V gene encodes CDR1 LNHDA and CDR2 SQIVND (reference sequence). The CDR3 spells CATFGQQGTGELFF. CDR3 nucleotides: TGTGCCACCTTTGGACAGCAGGGTACCGGGGAGCTGTTTTTT.

The chain carries TRBV12-5 and TRBJ2-6; 12 nucleotides agree with TRBD2. The trim removed 3 bases at V and 7 bases at J, leaving 1 base unmatched. Per the germline V gene, CDR1 is LGHNT and CDR2 is FRNRAP. This CDR3 has 15 residues. CDR3 in DNA: TGTGCTAGTGGTTTCGGACTAGCGGGAGCCAACGTCCTGACTTTC. This translates into CASGFGLAGANVLTF.

V gene TRBV3-1 (or the pseudogene TRBV3-2) combines with J gene TRBJ2-3; 7 nucleotides match TRBD2. This CDR3 contains 18 residues. The V and J ends lost 0 bases and 0 bases, in that order; junction bases with no gene match: 9. CDR1 is LGHDT and CDR2 is YNNKEL in the germline V gene (reference sequence). The CDR3 here is CASSQDLGAGYSTDTQYF. In DNA form, the CDR3 reads TGTGCCAGCAGCCAAGATCTGGGAGCGGGGTACAGCACAGATACGCAGTATTTT.

V is TRBV5-1 and J is TRBJ2-1, with D unclear. Germline CDR1 reads SGHRS; CDR2 reads YFSETQ. V was clipped by 4 bases and J by 6 bases, with 14 bases between them. The CDR3 is 14 residues long. Here the CDR3 reads CASSTIGLTNEQFF. CDR3 in DNA: TGCGCCAGCAGCACTATTGGCCTTACCAATGAGCAGTTCTTC.

The chain couples TRBV2 to TRBJ2-1; TRBD2 agrees at 11 bases. V gave up 11 bases and J gave up 2 bases; unmatched junction bases: 8. This CDR3 is 15 amino acids long. Germline assignment: CDR1 SNHLY and CDR2 FYNNEI. The CDR3: CAAPLAGGTYNEQFF. The CDR3 region has the DNA TGTGCCGCCCCCTTAGCGGGAGGGACCTACAATGAGCAGTTCTTC. The whole variable domain, filled in from reference TRBV2 and TRBJ2-1, reads EPEVTQTPSHQVTQMGQEVILRCVPISNHLYFYWYRQILGQKVEFLVSFYNNEISEKSEIFDDQFSVERPDGSNFTLKIRSTKLEDSAMYFCAAPLAGGTYNEQFFGPGTRLTVL.

This clone was recorded only once. The V gene is TRBV10-1, the J gene TRBJ1-5, with D hard to call. CDR1 is WNHNN and CDR2 is SYGVQD in the germline V gene (reference sequence). Between the trimmed V and J ends, which lost 6 bases and 3 bases, there was a span of 15 bases. The CDR3 extends over 15 amino acids. In DNA, the CDR3 is TGCGCCAGCAGAGCGGACGGACCGCTCAATCAGCCCCAGCATTTT. Translating gives CASRADGPLNQPQHF.

This chain uses TRBV6-6 with TRBJ2-3; 13 nucleotides align to TRBD2. This CDR3 is 18 amino acids long. From germline, CDR1 is MNHNY and CDR2 SVGAGI (reference sequence). J lost 7 bases, V lost 7 bases, and 17 bases had no gene match. CDR3 coding DNA: TGTGCCAGCATTCGGACTAGCGGGAGTATCGGAGCATTTAATACGCAGTATTTT. It yields the protein CASIRTSGSIGAFNTQYF.

The chain combines TRBV27 with TRBJ2-1; D is perhaps TRBD1 or TRBD2 (5 bases each). The germline V gene encodes CDR1 MNHEY and CDR2 SMNVEV (reference sequence). CDR3 length: 14 amino acids. V was pared by 4 bases and J by 2 bases, with 9 bases between. CDR3 loop: CASSWGWAYNEQFF. DNA of the CDR3: TGTGCCAGCAGTTGGGGGTGGGCCTACAATGAGCAGTTCTTC.